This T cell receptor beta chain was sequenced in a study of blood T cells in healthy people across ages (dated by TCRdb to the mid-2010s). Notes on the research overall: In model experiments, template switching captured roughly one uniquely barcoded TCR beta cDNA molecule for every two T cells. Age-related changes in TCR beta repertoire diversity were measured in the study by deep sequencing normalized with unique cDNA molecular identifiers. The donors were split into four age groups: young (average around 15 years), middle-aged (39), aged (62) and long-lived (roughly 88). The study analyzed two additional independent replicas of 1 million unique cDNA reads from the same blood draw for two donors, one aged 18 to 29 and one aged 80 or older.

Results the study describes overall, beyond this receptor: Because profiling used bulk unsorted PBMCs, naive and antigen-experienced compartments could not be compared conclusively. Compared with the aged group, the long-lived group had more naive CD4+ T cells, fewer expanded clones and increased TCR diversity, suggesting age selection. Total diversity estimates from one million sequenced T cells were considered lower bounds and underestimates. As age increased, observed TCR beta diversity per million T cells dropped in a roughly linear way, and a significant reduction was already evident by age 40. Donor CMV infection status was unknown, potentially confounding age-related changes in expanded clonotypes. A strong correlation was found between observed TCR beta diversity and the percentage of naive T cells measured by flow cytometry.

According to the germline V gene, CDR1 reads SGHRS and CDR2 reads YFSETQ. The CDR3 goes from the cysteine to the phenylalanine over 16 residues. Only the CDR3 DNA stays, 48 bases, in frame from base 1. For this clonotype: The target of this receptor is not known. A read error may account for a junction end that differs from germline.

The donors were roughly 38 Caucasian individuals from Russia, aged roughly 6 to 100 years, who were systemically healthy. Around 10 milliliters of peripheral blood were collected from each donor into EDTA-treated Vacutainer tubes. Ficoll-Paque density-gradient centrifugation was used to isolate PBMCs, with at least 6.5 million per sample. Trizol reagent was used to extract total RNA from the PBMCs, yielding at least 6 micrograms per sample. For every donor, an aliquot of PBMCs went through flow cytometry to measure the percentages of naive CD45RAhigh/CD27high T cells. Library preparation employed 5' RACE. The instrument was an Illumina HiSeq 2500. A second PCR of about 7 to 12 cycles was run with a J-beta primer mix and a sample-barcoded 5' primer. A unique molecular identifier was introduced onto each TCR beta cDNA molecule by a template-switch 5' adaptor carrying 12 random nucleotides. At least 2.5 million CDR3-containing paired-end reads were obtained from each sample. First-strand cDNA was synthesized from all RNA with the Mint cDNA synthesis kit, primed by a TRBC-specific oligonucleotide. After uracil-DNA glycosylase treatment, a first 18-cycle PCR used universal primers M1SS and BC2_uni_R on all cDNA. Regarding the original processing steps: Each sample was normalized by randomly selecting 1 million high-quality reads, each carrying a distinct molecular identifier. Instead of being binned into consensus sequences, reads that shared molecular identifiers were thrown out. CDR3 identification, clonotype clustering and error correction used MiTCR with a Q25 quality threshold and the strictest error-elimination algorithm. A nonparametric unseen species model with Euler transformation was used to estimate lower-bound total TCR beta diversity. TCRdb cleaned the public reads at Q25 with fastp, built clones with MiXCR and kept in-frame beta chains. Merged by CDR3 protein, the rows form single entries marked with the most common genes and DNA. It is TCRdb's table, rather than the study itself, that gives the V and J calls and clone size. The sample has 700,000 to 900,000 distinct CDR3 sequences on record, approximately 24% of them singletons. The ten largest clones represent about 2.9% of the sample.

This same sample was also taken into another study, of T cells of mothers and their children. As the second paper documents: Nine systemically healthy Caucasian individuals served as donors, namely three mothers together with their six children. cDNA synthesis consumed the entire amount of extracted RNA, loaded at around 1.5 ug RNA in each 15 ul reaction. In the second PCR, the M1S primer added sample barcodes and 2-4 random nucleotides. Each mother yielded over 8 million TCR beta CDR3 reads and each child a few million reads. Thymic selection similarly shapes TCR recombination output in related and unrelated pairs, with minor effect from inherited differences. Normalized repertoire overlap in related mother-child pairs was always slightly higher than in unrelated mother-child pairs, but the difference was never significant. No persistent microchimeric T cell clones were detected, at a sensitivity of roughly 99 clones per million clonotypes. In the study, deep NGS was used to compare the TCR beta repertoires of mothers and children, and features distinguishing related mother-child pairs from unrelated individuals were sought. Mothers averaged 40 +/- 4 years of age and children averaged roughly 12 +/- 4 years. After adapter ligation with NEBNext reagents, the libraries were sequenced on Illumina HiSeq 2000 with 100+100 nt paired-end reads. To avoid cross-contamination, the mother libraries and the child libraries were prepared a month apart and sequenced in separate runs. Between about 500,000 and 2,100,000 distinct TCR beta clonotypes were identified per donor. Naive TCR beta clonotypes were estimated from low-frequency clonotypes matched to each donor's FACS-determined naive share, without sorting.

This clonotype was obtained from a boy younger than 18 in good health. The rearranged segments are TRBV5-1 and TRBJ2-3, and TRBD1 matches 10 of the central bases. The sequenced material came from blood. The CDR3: CVSSLGLGTGADTQYF. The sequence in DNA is TGCGTCAGCAGCTTGGGCCTCGGGACAGGGGCAGATACGCAGTATTTT.